The 19 T cell receptor beta chains given below trace back to one sample, sequenced in a study of breast tumors, draining lymph nodes, adjacent tissues. TCRdb re-derived calls from the multiplex PCR reads in MiXCR, one entry per CDR3 protein. The top ten hold more than 0.95% of the sample, which has around 290,000 distinct CDR3 sequences, 30% to 35% seen once. Breast cancer patients provided tissue from their axillary draining lymph nodes. The sequenced material came from axillary lymph node tissue. The origin of the receptors is a female donor with breast cancer. Some clones in this sample may be carry-over from other donors' samples.

About this clonotype itself: One end of the junction fails to match germline, which may point to a read error. The chain employs TRBV7-9 and TRBJ1-5; D not certain. The CDR3 totals 14 residues. Germline V CDR1 and CDR2: SEHNR, FQNEAQ (reference sequence). The CDR3 DNA is TGTGCCAGCAGCTTAGCGCCTCATCGGGAGCCCCAGCAATTT. This codes for CASSLAPHREPQQF.

This clonotype occurred once. This may arise from a read error, as a much more abundant clone is one base away. The V gene is TRBV12-5, the J gene TRBJ2-1; 10 bases map to TRBD1. The CDR3 covers 16 residues. Unmatched junction bases numbered 12, after V lost 4 bases and J lost 9 bases. Germline V gene lookup returns CDR1 LGHNT and CDR2 FRNRAP. CDR3 sequence reads: CASGSGGQGKLAEQFF. In nucleotides, the CDR3 is TGTGCTAGTGGTTCGGGGGGACAGGGGAAACTTGCTGAGCAGTTCTTC.

This clonotype was picked up a small number of times. A much larger clone sits a single nucleotide away, making a read error possible. V gene TRBV20-1 combines with J gene TRBJ2-7; no clear D gene. Germline V gene lookup returns CDR1 DFQATT and CDR2 SNEGSKA (reference sequence). The CDR3 length is 11 residues. CDR3 amino acids: CSASSQSEQSF. CDR3 DNA: TGCAGTGCTAGTTCCCAGTCCGAGCAGTCCTTC.

The gene calls are TRBV6-5 and TRBJ1-2; perhaps TRBD1 as D (6 bases). CDR3 size: 17 residues. In germline, CDR1 is MNHEY, CDR2 SVGAGI. With 0 bases removed from V and 8 bases from J, the gap between germline ends came to 22 bases. The CDR3 spells CASSYSPNPMGGRGYTF. In DNA, the CDR3 is TGTGCCAGCAGTTACTCCCCCAATCCTATGGGGGGGCGCGGCTACACCTTC.

This clonotype was counted at least ten times. This chain joins TRBV7-9 and TRBJ2-6; D gene uncertain. Deletions cut 5 bases from V and 1 base from J, with 6 bases between. This CDR3 has 14 amino acids. The germline V gene encodes CDR1 SEHNR and CDR2 FQNEAQ (reference sequence). CDR3 nucleotides: TGTGCCAGCAGCCTTATGTCTGGGGCCAACGTCCTGACTTTC. The encoded protein is CASSLMSGANVLTF.

The CDR3 DNA follows: TGCAGTGCTAGAGATTATCGGGCAGTTCGGAACACTGAAGCTTTCTTT. Residues: CSARDYRAVRNTEAFF. The chain uses TRBV20-1 and TRBJ1-1; unclear D gene. The CDR3 length is 16 residues. The V gene lost 0 bases and the J gene lost 1 base, with 15 bases spanning the gap. CDR1 is DFQATT and CDR2 is SNEGSKA in the germline V gene (reference sequence).

This clonotype was seen ten or more times. The chain couples TRBV9 to TRBJ1-6; D remains ambiguous. Looked up from germline, CDR1 is SGDLS and CDR2 is YYNGEE. The CDR3 runs to 14 residues. With 0 bases removed from V and 10 bases from J, the gap between germline ends came to 11 bases. The CDR3 sequence: CASSVAGGDSPLHF. CDR3 sequence (DNA): TGTGCCAGCAGCGTAGCCGGAGGAGACTCACCCCTCCACTTT.

The chain combines TRBV28 with TRBJ2-1; 10 bases fit TRBD2. Trimming cost V 3 bases and J 5 bases; bases outside gene matches: 7. The CDR3 is made up of 16 amino acids. CDR1 MDHEN and CDR2 SYDVKM come from the germline V gene. Here the CDR3 reads CASSFRGLATHNEQFF. For the CDR3, the DNA is TGTGCCAGCAGTTTTCGGGGACTAGCGACTCACAATGAGCAGTTCTTC.

There are many counts of this clonotype. The chain combines TRBV24-1 with TRBJ2-7; TRBD2 aligns across 14 bases. Unmatched junction bases numbered 5, after V lost 3 bases and J lost 5 bases. Germline CDR1 and CDR2: KGHDR and SFDVKD. This CDR3 has 16 amino acids. For the CDR3, the DNA is TGTGCCACCAGTGATGCGGGACTAGCGGGAGTTAACGAGCAGTACTTC. Protein product: CATSDAGLAGVNEQYF.

The chain combines TRBV11-2 with TRBJ2-3, with D possibly TRBD1 on 5 matching bases. TRBJ1-5 explains the end of the DNA better; the J call may be wrong. CDR1 is SGHAT and CDR2 is FQNNGV in the germline V gene. The CDR3 has 15 residues. This CDR3 is CASSFGQGLADTQHF. Written as DNA, the CDR3 is TGTGCCAGCAGCTTCGGGCAGGGACTGGCAGATACGCAGCATTTT.

This clonotype was counted at least ten times. The chain carries TRBV29-1 and TRBJ2-3; 7 bases map to TRBD1. The V segment lost 3 bases and the J segment 4 bases; nucleotides outside the gene matches: 10. CDR3 length equals 15 residues. Germline V gives CDR1 SQVTM, CDR2 ANQGSEA. CDR3 DNA sequence: TGCAGCGTTGATGGGGGACAGTCCGGGTCAGATACGCAGTATTTT. Protein product: CSVDGGQSGSDTQYF.

In the case of this clonotype: Given a much more abundant clone one base away, this may be a read error. The chain is built from TRBV20-1 and TRBJ2-5; 9 nucleotides match TRBD2. CDR3 length: 16 residues. CDR1 and CDR2 from the germline V gene are DFQATT and SNEGSKA (reference sequence). Unmatched junction bases numbered 10, after V lost 0 bases and J lost 5 bases. The CDR3, as DNA: TGCAGTGCTAGAGATTCGTTAGCGGGAGCGTGGGAGACCCAGTACTTC. Translation gives CSARDSLAGAWETQYF.

This clonotype was counted at least ten times. CDR3 bases: TGTGCCAGCAGTTCTTTAGCGGGAGAAAGGAGCACAGATACGCAGTATTTT. Protein: CASSSLAGERSTDTQYF. This chain uses TRBV11-3 with TRBJ2-3; the match to TRBD2 covers 9 bases. The V segment lost 6 bases and the J segment 0 bases; nucleotides outside the gene matches: 10. The CDR3 spans 17 residues. Germline V gives CDR1 SGHNT, CDR2 YENEEA.

This sequence joins TRBV6-1 and TRBJ2-1, with D unresolved. There are 12 residues in the CDR3. V dropped 5 bases and J dropped 4 bases, with 6 bases sitting between them. Looked up from germline, CDR1 is MNHNS and CDR2 is SASEGT. CDR3 amino acids: CASSPDYNEQFF. CDR3 nucleotides: TGTGCCAGCAGTCCGGATTACAATGAGCAGTTCTTC.

This clonotype has at least ten counts. V is TRBV20-1 and J is TRBJ2-2, with TRBD2 matching over 12 bases. V was clipped by 3 bases and J by 4 bases; unmatched bases: 12. The CDR3 has 18 amino acids. Germline-derived CDR1 and CDR2 are DFQATT and SNEGSKA (reference sequence). The CDR3 coding sequence is TGCAGTGCTAGTACCCCTAGCGGGAGGGCCCGGGGCACCGGGGAGCTGTTTTTT. It is translated as CSASTPSGRARGTGELFF.

On this clonotype itself: This clone may be a read error of a much larger clone one base away. The chain carries TRBV3-1 and TRBJ2-1; no clear D. Germline lookup yields CDR1 LGHDT and CDR2 YNNKEL (reference sequence). The CDR3 is 12 residues long. CDR3: CASRQVSNEQFF. The CDR3 bases are TGTGCCAGCAGGCAAGTTTCCAATGAGCAGTTCTTC.

The sample holds many counts of this clonotype. CDR3 protein: CASSLEGGQGYGYTF. The CDR3 DNA reads TGTGCCAGCAGCTTAGAGGGGGGACAGGGCTATGGCTACACCTTC. The rearrangement joins TRBV7-2 to TRBJ1-2; 9 bases are shared with TRBD1. Trimming removed 1 base from V and 4 bases from J; junction bases left unmatched: 4. The germline CDR1 and CDR2 sequences are SGHTA and FQGNSA. The length of the CDR3 is 15 residues.

The chain couples TRBV7-7 to TRBJ2-5; TRBD2 is a possible D gene (6 bases). The CDR3 extends over 11 amino acids. Between the trimmed V and J ends, which lost 11 bases and 5 bases, there was a span of 12 bases. CDR1 and CDR2 from the germline V gene are SSHAT and FNYEAQ (reference sequence). The CDR3 DNA is TGTGCCTCGACTAGATCGGAGACCCAGTACTTC. It is translated as CASTRSETQYF.

The chain uses TRBV11-2 and TRBJ2-7; D is unresolved. From germline, CDR1 is SGHAT and CDR2 FQNNGV. The CDR3 has 16 residues. V was clipped by 1 base and J by 2 bases, with 15 bases between them. CDR3 loop: CASSLVFSSTTYEQYF. The CDR3 nucleotides are TGTGCCAGCAGCTTAGTGTTTTCCTCAACTACCTACGAGCAGTACTTC.